A selection of T cell receptor beta chains follows, all from one sample in a study of blood T cell repertoires in COVID-19. The repertoire was sequenced with immunoSEQ multiplex PCR; TCRdb's copy has only in-frame clones and lacks some. This sample has around 68,000 clones; approximately 90% occur once, and the top ten carry 2.7%. The sample comprised peripheral blood. Source of these receptors: a man aged 45-65 years with acute or convalescent COVID-19. Both conserved end residues are part of each CDR3. Each record gives: D gene, V gene, clone size, J gene, CDR3 protein, CDR3 DNA. The D gene is left open where the match is weak. The size of a clone is reported for some rows only, either as once, few or many, or as a class for expanded clones.

.	TRBV27	few	TRBJ2-3	CASSKGVLSRNTQYF	TGTGCCAGCAGTAAAGGGGTTCTCTCCCGAAATACGCAGTATTTT
.	TRBV6-7	.	TRBJ2-3	CASSFVADCTDTQYF	TGTGCCAGCAGTTTCGTAGCGGACTGCACAGATACGCAGTATTTT
.	TRBV27	.	TRBJ2-6	CASGGTVSPGANVLTF	TGTGCCAGCGGCGGGACAGTATCTCCTGGGGCCAACGTCCTGACTTTC
TRBD2	TRBV13	.	TRBJ2-1	CASRSGGVGGDEQFF	TGTGCCAGCAGGTCGGGAGGGGTCGGTGGGGATGAGCAGTTCTTC
TRBD1	TRBV4-3	.	TRBJ1-2	CASSHGPGQGYGYTF	TGCGCCAGCAGCCATGGCCCCGGACAGGGGTATGGCTACACCTTC
.	TRBV12-3/TRBV12-4	.	TRBJ1-2	CASSLLRSGYTF	TGTGCCAGCAGCCTGCTAAGGAGTGGCTACACCTTC
TRBD2	TRBV7-8	.	TRBJ2-1	CASSPTLRGLAGYNEQFF	TGTGCCAGCAGCCCTACATTACGAGGACTAGCGGGATACAATGAGCAGTTCTTC
TRBD1	TRBV29-1	.	TRBJ2-3	CSVDRTGAGTDTQYF	TGCAGCGTTGATCGGACAGGGGCTGGCACAGATACGCAGTATTTT
.	TRBV9	.	TRBJ2-2	CASSPRLRELGELFF	TGTGCCAGCAGCCCCAGGTTAAGAGAGTTAGGGGAGCTGTTTTTT
TRBD1	TRBV27	.	TRBJ2-5	CASSFGTELETQYF	TGTGCCAGCAGTTTTGGGACAGAATTGGAGACCCAGTACTTC
TRBD1	TRBV9	.	TRBJ1-6	CASSPTGGQGSPLHF	TGTGCCAGCAGCCCTACAGGGGGCCAGGGTTCACCCCTCCACTTT
TRBD1	TRBV28	.	TRBJ2-5	CASSTQGTRTQYF	TGTGCCAGCAGCACACAGGGGACCAGAACCCAGTACTTC
.	TRBV19	.	TRBJ1-5	CASSISAGLSNQPQHF	TGTGCCAGTAGTATATCGGCAGGACTGAGCAATCAGCCCCAGCATTTT
TRBD1	TRBV27	.	TRBJ1-1	CASSLGGTGLPEAFF	TGTGCCAGCAGTTTAGGGGGGACAGGGCTCCCTGAAGCTTTCTTT
.	TRBV27	once	TRBJ1-6	CASSFGNSPLHF	TGTGCCAGCAGTTTCGGGAATTCACCCCTCCACTTT
TRBD1	TRBV9	few	TRBJ1-2	CASSPRTGGVYGYTF	TGTGCCAGCAGCCCCCGGACAGGGGGCGTCTATGGCTACACCTTC
.	TRBV7-2	.	TRBJ2-2	CASSSRQVANTGELFF	TGTGCCAGCAGCTCCCGACAGGTGGCGAACACCGGGGAGCTGTTTTTT